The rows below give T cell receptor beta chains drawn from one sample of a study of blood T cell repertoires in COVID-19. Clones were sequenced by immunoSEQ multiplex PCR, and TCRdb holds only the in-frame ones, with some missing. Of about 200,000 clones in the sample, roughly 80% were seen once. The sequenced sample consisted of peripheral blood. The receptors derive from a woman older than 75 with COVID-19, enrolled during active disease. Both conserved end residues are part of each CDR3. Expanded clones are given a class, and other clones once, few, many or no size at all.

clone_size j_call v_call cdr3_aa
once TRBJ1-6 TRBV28 CASRSGVPLHF
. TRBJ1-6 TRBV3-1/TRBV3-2 CASSQGQGASPLHF
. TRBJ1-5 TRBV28 CASSLRGQGSNQPQHF
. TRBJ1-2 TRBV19 CAIHDRGLGYTF
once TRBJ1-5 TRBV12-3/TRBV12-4 CASNRYEDQPQHF
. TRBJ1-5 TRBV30 CAWAPHPGTGKQPQHF
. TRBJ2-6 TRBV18 CASSPEGGGVKTF
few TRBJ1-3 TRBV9 CASSVGQWARSGNTIYF
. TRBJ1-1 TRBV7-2 CASSLGRTREAFF
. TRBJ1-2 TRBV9 CASRDGNNYGYTF
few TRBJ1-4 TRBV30 CAWSVLGTGPEKLFF
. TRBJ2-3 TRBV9 CASSVAGTSGGDTQYF
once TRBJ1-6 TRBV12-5 CASGLGAGVNSPLHF
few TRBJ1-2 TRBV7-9 CASSLEVAYGYTF
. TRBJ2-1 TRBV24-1 CATSDPTSPSEQFF
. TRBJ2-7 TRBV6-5 CATVGQRTYEQYF
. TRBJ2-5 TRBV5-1 CASSWGPSSGGETQYF
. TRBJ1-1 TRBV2 CASSVQGMNTEAFF
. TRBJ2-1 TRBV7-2 CASSSYIGSEQFF
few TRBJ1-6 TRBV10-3 CAISESDRVNRPLHF
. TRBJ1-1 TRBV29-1 CSVVRTGNTEAFF
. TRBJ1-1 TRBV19 CASTLGQGANTEAFF
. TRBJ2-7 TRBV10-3 CAISEGTSGRVYEQYF
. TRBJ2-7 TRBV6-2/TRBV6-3 CASSYGLAGGPRSSYEQYF
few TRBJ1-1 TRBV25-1 CASSSSGGRAEAFF
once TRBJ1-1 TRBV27 CASSSGTGGDTEAFF
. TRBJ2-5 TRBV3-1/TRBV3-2 CASSHDSGETQYF
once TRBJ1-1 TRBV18 CASSPAGTEAFF
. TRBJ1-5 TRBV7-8 CASSLGDRGGQPQHF
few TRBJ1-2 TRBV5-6 CASIRTGGAHGYTF
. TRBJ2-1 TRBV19 CASSGSGAGRGNEQFF
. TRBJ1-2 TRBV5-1 CASSSTGQGLIGGYTF
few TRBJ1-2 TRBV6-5 CASRKGMGNYGYTF
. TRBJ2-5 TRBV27 CASSPTPDRQETQYF
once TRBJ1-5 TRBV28 CASSILGAGTDHPQHF
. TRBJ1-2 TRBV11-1 CASVRDKWGYTF
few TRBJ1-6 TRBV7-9 CASSPGGQGNSPLHF
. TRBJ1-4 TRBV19 CASTARGQGAANEKLFF
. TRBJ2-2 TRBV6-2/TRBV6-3 CASRPSNTGELFF
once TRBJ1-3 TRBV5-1 CASSLGQGNTIYF
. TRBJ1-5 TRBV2 CASAVTGSNQPQHF
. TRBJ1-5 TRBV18 CASSVGATHSNQPQHF
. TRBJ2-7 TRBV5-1 CASSSTSGISYEQYF
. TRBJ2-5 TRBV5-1 CASSLRTGFGETQYF
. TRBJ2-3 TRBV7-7 CASSLGGLATDTQYF
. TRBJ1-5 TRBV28 CASSLGGAAQPQHF